This T cell receptor beta chain is drawn from a study of long-term antiretroviral therapy in people with HIV. Treatment locations for all participants with HIV were in the United States. Each specimen consisted of roughly 0.9-10 million cryopreserved PBMC prior to extraction of DNA. Survey-level immunoSEQ v3.0 assays were run. It was roughly 35,000-50,000 T-cell genomes per sample that sequencing targeted. The table came from immunoSEQ multiplex PCR; TCRdb's copy has only in-frame clones and leaves some out. The sample carries approximately 28,000 clones, about 96% recorded once. The V gene lost 1 base and the J gene lost 4 bases, with 5 bases spanning the gap. Per the germline V gene, CDR1 is SGHTA and CDR2 is FQGTGA. The CDR3 length is 13 residues.

The rearrangement joins TRBV7-3 to TRBJ2-1; D gene unclear. The origin of this receptor is a man aged 25-45 years with HIV. The material sequenced was unsorted PBMCs, taken 5.3 years after starting antiretroviral therapy. CDR3 region: CASSLSSYNEQFF. The CDR3 DNA is TGTGCCAGCAGCTTAAGCTCTTACAATGAGCAGTTCTTC.